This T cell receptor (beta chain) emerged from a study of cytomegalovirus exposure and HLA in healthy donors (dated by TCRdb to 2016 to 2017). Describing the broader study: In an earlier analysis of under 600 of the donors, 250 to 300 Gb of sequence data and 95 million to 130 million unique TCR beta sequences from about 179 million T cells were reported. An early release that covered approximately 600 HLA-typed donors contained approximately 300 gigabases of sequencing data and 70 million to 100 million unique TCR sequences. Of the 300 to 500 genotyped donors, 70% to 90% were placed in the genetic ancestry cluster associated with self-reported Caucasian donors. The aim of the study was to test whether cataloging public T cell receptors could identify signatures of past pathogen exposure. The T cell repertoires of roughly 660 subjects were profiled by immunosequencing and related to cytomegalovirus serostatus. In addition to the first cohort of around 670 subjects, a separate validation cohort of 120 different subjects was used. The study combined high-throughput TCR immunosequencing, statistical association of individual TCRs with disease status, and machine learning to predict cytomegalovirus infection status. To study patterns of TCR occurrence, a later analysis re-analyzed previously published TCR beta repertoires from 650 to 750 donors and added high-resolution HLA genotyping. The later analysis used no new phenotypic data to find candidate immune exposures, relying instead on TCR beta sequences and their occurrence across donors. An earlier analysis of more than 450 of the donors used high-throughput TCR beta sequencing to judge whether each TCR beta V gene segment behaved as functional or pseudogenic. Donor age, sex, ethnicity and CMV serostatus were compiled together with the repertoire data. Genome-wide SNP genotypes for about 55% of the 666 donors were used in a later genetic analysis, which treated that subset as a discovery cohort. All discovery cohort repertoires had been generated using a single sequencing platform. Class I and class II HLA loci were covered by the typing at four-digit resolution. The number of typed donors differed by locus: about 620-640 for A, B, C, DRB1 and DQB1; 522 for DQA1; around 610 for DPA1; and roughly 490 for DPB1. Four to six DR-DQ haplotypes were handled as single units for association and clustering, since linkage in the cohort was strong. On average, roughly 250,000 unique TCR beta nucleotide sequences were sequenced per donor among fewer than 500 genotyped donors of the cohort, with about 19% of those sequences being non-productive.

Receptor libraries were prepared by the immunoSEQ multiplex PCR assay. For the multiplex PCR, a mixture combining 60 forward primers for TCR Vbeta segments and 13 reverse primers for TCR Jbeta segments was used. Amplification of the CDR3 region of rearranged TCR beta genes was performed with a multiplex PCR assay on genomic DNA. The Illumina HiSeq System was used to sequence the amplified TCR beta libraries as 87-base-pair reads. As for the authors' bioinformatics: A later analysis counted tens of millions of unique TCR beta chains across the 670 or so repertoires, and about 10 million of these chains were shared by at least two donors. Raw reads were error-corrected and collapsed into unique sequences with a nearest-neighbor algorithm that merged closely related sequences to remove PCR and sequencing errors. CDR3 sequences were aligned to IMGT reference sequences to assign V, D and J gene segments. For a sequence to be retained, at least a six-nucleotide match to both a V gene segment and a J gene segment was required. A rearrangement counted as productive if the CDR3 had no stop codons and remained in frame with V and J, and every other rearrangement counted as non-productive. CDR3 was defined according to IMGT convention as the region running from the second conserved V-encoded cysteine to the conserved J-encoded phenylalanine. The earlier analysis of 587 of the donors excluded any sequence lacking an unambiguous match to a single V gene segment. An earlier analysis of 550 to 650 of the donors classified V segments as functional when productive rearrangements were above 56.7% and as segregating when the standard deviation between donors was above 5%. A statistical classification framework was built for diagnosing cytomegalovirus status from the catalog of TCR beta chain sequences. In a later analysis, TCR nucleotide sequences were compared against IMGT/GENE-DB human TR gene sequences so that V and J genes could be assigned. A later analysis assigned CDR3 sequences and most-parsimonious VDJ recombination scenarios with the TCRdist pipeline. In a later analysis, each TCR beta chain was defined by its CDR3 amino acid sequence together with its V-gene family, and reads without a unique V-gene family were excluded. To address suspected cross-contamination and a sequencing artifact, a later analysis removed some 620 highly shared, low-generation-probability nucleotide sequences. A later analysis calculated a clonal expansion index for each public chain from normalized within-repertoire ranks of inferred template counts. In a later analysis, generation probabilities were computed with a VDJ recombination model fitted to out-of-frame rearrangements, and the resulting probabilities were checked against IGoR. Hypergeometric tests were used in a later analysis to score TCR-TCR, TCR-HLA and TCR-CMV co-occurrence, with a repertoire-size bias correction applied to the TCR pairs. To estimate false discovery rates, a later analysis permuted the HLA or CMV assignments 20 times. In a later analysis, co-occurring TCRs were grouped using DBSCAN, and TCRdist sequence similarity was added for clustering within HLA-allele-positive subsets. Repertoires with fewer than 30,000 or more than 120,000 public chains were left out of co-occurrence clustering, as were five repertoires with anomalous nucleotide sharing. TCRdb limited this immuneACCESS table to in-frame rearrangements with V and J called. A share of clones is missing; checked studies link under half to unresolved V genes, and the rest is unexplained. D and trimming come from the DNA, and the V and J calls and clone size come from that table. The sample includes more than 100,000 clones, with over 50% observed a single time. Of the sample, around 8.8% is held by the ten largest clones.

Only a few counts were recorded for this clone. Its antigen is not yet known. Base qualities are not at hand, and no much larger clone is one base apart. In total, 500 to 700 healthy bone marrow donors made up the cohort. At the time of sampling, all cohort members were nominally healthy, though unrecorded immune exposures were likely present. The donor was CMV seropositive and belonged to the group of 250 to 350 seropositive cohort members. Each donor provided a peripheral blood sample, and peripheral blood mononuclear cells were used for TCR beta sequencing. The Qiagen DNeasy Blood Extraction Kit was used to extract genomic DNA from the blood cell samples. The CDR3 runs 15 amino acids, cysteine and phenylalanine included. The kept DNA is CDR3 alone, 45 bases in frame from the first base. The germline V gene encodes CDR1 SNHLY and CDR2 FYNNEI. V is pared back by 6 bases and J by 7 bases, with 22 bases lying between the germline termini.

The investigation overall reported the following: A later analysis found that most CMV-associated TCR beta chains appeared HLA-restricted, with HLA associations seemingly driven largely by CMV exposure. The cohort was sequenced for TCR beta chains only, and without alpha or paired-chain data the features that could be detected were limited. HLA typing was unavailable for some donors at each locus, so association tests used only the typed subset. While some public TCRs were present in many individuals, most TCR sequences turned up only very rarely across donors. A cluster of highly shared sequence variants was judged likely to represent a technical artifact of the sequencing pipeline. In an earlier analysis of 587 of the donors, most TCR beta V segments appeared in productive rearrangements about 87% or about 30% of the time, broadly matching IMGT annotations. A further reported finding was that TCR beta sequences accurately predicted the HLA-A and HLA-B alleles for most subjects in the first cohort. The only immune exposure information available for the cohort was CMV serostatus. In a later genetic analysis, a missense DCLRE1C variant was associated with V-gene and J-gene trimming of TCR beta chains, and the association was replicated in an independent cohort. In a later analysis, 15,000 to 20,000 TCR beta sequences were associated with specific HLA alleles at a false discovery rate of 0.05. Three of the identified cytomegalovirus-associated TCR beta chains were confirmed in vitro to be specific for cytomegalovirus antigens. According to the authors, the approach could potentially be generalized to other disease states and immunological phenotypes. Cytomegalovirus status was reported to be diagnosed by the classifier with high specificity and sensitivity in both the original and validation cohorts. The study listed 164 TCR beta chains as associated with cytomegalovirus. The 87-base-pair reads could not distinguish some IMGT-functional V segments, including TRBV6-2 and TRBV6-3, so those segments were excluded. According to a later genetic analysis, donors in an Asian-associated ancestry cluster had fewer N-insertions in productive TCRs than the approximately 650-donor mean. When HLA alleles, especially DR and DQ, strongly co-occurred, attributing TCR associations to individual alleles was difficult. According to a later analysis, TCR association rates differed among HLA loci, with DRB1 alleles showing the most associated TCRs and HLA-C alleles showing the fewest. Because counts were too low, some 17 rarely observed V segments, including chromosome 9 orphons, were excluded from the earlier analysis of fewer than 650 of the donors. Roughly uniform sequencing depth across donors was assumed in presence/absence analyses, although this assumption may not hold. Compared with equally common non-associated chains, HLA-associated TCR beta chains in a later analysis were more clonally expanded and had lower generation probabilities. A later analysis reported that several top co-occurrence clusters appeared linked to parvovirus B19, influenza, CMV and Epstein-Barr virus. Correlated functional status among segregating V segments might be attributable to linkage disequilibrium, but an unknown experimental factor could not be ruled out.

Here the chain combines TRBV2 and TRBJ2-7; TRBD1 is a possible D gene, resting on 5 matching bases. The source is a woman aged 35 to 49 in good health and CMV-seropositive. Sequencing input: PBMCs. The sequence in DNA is TGTGCCAGCAGCCGAAGGGGATCTCCTAACCGGGAGCAGTACTTC. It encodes CASSRRGSPNREQYF.